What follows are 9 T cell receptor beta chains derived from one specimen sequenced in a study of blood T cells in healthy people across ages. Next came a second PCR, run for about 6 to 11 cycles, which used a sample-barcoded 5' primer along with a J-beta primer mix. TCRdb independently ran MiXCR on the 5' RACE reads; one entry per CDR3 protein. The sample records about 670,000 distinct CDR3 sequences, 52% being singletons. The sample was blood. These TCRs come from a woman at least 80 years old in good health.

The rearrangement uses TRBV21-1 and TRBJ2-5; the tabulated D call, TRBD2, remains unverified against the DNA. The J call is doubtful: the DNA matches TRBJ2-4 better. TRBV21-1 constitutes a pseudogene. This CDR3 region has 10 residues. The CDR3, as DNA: TGTTTGGGCCTCAAAAACATTCAGTACTTC. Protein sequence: CLGLKNIQYF.

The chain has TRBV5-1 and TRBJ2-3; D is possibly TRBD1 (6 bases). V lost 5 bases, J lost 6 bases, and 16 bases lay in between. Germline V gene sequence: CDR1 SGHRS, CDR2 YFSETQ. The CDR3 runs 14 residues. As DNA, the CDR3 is TGCGCCAGCAGTCCTCGGACAGATTGGGATACGCAGTATTTT. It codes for CASSPRTDWDTQYF.

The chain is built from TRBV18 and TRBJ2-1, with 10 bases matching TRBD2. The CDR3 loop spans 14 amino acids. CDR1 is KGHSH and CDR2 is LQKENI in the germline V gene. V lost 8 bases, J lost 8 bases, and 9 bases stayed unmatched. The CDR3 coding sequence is TGTGCCAGCGCGGGACTAGCGAGGATTTATGAGCAGTTCTTC. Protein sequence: CASAGLARIYEQFF.

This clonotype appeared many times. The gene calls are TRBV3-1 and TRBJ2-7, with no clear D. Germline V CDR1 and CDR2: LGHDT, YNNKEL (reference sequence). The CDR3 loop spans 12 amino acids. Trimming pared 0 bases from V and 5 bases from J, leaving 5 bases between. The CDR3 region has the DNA TGTGCCAGCAGCCAAGATCGCCACGAGCAGTACTTC. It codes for CASSQDRHEQYF.

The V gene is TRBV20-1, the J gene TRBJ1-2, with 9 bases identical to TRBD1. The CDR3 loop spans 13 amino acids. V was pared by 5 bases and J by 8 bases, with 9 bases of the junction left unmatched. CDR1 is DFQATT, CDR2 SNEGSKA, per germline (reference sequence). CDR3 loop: CSAELGTGTGYTF. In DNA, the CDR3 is TGCAGTGCTGAACTCGGGACAGGGACCGGCTACACCTTC.

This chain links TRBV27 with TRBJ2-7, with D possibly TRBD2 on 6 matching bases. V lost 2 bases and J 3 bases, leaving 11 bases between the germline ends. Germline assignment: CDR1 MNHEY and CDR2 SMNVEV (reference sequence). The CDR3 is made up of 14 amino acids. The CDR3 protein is CASSLRGTRYEQYF. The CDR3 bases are TGTGCCAGCAGTTTACGCGGGACCCGCTACGAGCAGTACTTC.

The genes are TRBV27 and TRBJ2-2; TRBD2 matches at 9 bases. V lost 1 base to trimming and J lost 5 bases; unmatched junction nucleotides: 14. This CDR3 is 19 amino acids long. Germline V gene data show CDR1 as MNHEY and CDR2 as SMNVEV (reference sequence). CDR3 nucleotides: TGTGCCAGCAGTTTATTGGGCTATAGTAGCGGGAGTCGAACCGGGGAGCTGTTTTTT. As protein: CASSLLGYSSGSRTGELFF.

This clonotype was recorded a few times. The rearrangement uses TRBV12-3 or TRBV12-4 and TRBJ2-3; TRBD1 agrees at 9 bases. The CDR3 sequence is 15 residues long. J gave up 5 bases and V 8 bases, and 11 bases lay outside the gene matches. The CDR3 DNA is TGTGCCAGCTTTAGGAGGACAGGGGAGTTAGATACGCAGTATTTT. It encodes CASFRRTGELDTQYF.

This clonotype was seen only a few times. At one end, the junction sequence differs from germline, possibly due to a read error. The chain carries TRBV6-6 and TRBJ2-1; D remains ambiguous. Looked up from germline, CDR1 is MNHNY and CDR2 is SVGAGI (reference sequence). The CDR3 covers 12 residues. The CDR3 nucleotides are TGTGCCAGCAGCTACTCTTCCAATGAGCAGTTCTTC. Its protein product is CASSYSSNEQFF.